The rows below give T cell receptor beta chains drawn from one sample of a study of OX40 agonist ivuxolimab in advanced cancers. Here immunoSEQ multiplex PCR was the method, and the copy in TCRdb shows in-frame clones only, minus some. The table includes tens of thousands of clones, over 75% detected once. Sequences were derived from CD4+ or CD8+ T cells sorted from blood, sampled in a trial of the OX40 agonist ivuxolimab. All receptors come from an adult with an advanced solid tumor such as melanoma, head and neck, liver or kidney cancer. The CDR3 runs from the conserved cysteine through the conserved F or W. Some rows have no size entry. The others give once, few or many, or a class for an expanded clone.

J gene	V gene	clone size	CDR3 protein
TRBJ1-1	TRBV7-9	-	CASEGKTENTEAFF
TRBJ2-7	TRBV15	-	CATSRDAVPSDSRTGGQYF
TRBJ2-3	TRBV21-1	-	CASSNMGNSPTSTDTQYF
TRBJ2-1	TRBV11-2	-	CASSLDLAVSYNEQFF
TRBJ2-1	TRBV7-9	-	CASTGGRSYNEQFF
TRBJ1-6	TRBV9	-	CASSVGIRGQGANSPLHF
TRBJ1-2	TRBV2	-	CASGTAFYGYTF
TRBJ2-2	TRBV11-2	once	CASSLGVGQNTGELFF
-	TRBV2	-	CASIRTSVSYEQYF
TRBJ1-2	TRBV19	-	CASRRGAGNYGYTF
TRBJ1-5	TRBV19	-	CASSIIDLGQPQHF
TRBJ2-5	TRBV7-9	-	CASSLREQTQYF
-	TRBV1	-	CTSSQVSGADYEQYF
TRBJ1-1	TRBV29-1	once	CSVEARTGNTEAFF
TRBJ2-1	TRBV19	once	CASSIAPVDGGEQFF
TRBJ2-3	TRBV6-6	-	CASRRGSQKSTDTQYF
TRBJ2-1	TRBV5-1	-	CASSLVGQNYNEQFF
TRBJ2-5	TRBV6-1	-	CASSEAWRGGQETQYF
TRBJ2-5	TRBV7-7	-	CASSPGGQGEGETQYF
TRBJ1-5	TRBV5-6	-	CASSTFGQYNQPQHF
TRBJ2-4	TRBV19	-	CASSLQVGGVAKNIQYF
TRBJ1-3	TRBV18	-	CASSPGRMLSGNTIYF
TRBJ2-3	TRBV5-1	-	CASSSGLPSTDTQYF
TRBJ1-3	TRBV19	-	CASSRQSSGNTIYF
TRBJ1-2	TRBV2	-	CASSEASGQGSGYTF
TRBJ2-7	TRBV6-5	-	CARGGLTYEQYF
TRBJ2-5	TRBV9	-	CASSRSLRVQETQYF